The 22 T cell receptor beta chains in this list originate from one sample, sequenced in a study of shared clonotypes between healthy human individuals. TCRdb's table, derived via immunoSEQ multiplex PCR, lists solely in-frame clones and lacks some. This sample yields about 2 million clones, of which about 95% are seen a single time; approximately 1% belongs to the top ten. Naive CD8 cells comprised CD45RO-negative, CCR7-positively selected cells, excluding terminally differentiated effector memory CD45RA+ cells. Sample: naive CD8+ T cells sorted from blood. These receptors were collected from a man aged 18 to 29 in good health.

A remark on this clone: Other DNA sequences from this sample encode an identical CDR3 as well. The genes are TRBV6-5 and TRBJ2-2, with a possible D match to TRBD1 (6 bases). Looked up from germline, CDR1 is MNHEY and CDR2 is SVGAGI. V lost 2 bases to trimming and J lost 8 bases, with 9 bases between them. The CDR3 covers 13 residues. This chain's CDR3 is CASSYTGTGELFF. The CDR3 nucleotides are TGTGCCAGCAGTTACACCGGGACAGGGGAGCTGTTTTTT.

The rearrangement joins TRBV27 to TRBJ2-7, with D possibly matching TRBD2 (6 bases). V was clipped by 6 bases and J by 2 bases, with 14 bases between them. Per germline, CDR1 MNHEY and CDR2 SMNVEV (reference sequence). The CDR3 length is 14 residues. Here the CDR3 DNA reads TGTGCCAGCAGCCCCGGGACTTCCACCTACGAGCAGTACTTC. Translated: CASSPGTSTYEQYF.

V and J are TRBV27 and TRBJ2-7, with D perhaps TRBD1 or TRBD2 (5 bases each). The V end lost 5 bases, the J end lost 4 bases, and 15 bases lay between the germline ends. The CDR3 has 14 residues. Per the germline V gene, CDR1 is MNHEY and CDR2 is SMNVEV (reference sequence). The CDR3 loop reads CASSPRDAIYEQYF. The CDR3 nucleotides read TGTGCCAGCAGTCCCCGGGACGCAATTTACGAGCAGTACTTC.

This chain connects TRBV2 to TRBJ2-7, with 13 bases aligning to TRBD2. The CDR3 covers 14 residues. The J segment lost 2 bases and the V segment lost 10 bases, leaving 5 bases of the junction unmatched. Germline CDR1 SNHLY, CDR2 FYNNEI. The CDR3: CATRLAGGPYEQYF. The CDR3 nucleotides are TGTGCCACGCGACTAGCGGGGGGCCCCTACGAGCAGTACTTC. Together with reference TRBV2 and TRBJ2-7, the CDR3 gives the full variable domain: EPEVTQTPSHQVTQMGQEVILRCVPISNHLYFYWYRQILGQKVEFLVSFYNNEISEKSEIFDDQFSVERPDGSNFTLKIRSTKLEDSAMYFCATRLAGGPYEQYFGPGTRLTVT.

Regarding this clone: This CDR3 is also generated by other DNA sequences in the sample. This chain uses TRBV5-8 with TRBJ1-2; no reliable D call. This CDR3 spans 11 amino acids. Per germline, CDR1 SGHTS and CDR2 YDEGEE. V lost 0 bases and J lost 4, with 1 base in between. CDR3 amino acids: CASSLGYGYTF. The CDR3 DNA reads as TGTGCCAGCAGCTTGGGCTATGGCTACACCTTC.

Concerning this clone: A much larger clone lies one base from this, so it may be a read error. Other nucleotide sequences from this sample produce the same CDR3. The chain has TRBV5-6 and TRBJ2-3, with no clear D. The CDR3 spans 11 residues. Germline lookup yields CDR1 SGHDT and CDR2 YYEEEE. V lost 2 bases, J lost 4 bases, and 2 bases lay in between. In DNA, the CDR3 is TGTGCCAGCAGCTTAGCAGATACGCAGTATTTT. It is translated as CASSLADTQYF.

The V and J genes are TRBV13 and TRBJ2-7; the D call may be TRBD1 or TRBD2 (5 bases each). The CDR3 totals 15 residues. V lost 5 bases to trimming and J lost 2 bases, with 16 bases between them. CDR1 is PRHDT and CDR2 is FYEKMQ in the germline V gene (reference sequence). The CDR3 protein is CASSGAHGAPYEQYF. The CDR3 coding sequence is TGTGCCAGCAGCGGGGCCCACGGGGCCCCCTACGAGCAGTACTTC. The variable domain in full, with the rest retrieved from reference TRBV13 and TRBJ2-7, is AAGVIQSPRHLIKEKRETATLKCYPIPRHDTVYWYQQGPGQDPQFLISFYEKMQSDKGSIPDRFSAQQFSDYHSELNMSSLELGDSALYFCASSGAHGAPYEQYFGPGTRLTVT.

The J gene is TRBJ2-7, the V gene TRBV7-8; TRBD1 is a possible D gene (5 bases). This CDR3 is built from 18 residues. Per germline, CDR1 SGHVS and CDR2 FQNEAQ. The V and J ends lost 3 bases and 0 bases respectively, with 21 bases between them. The CDR3 spells CASSFVAAEQAFSYEQYF. The CDR3 DNA follows: TGTGCCAGCAGCTTCGTAGCAGCCGAACAGGCCTTCTCCTACGAGCAGTACTTC.

The genes are TRBV5-6 and TRBJ1-1, with TRBD1 matching 7 bases. The CDR3 has 12 residues. Germline trimming cut 2 bases from V and 6 bases from J; bases unmatched to any gene: 1. The germline V gene has CDR1 SGHDT and CDR2 YYEEEE. The CDR3 nucleotides are TGTGCCAGCAGCTTTGGACAGGCTGAAGCTTTCTTT. This gives the protein CASSFGQAEAFF.

The V and J genes are TRBV4-1 and TRBJ2-7, with 9 bases matching TRBD2. J lost 3 bases, V lost 0 bases, and 9 bases had no gene match. This CDR3 is built from 17 residues. The germline CDR1 and CDR2 sequences are MGHRA and YSYEKL. The CDR3 spells CASSQDGAGGRVYEQYF. DNA for the CDR3: TGCGCCAGCAGCCAAGATGGGGCGGGAGGGCGAGTCTACGAGCAGTACTTC.

The chain carries TRBV6-5 and TRBJ1-1; D gene uncertain. The germline gives CDR1 MNHEY, CDR2 SVGAGI. Between the trimmed V and J ends, which lost 4 bases and 4 bases, there was a span of 19 bases. CDR3 length: 16 amino acids. CDR3 nucleotide sequence: TGTGCCAGCAGTTCCCGGGCCCAAAGGTGGGGCACTGAAGCTTTCTTT. This translates into CASSSRAQRWGTEAFF.

V is TRBV7-9 and J is TRBJ1-5; D unclear. Per the germline V gene, CDR1 is SEHNR and CDR2 is FQNEAQ (reference sequence). This CDR3 is 12 amino acids long. V shed 0 bases and J shed 7 bases, with 4 bases lying between them. CDR3 nucleotide sequence: TGTGCCAGCAGCTTAGCAAGGCAGCCCCAGCATTTT. Protein: CASSLARQPQHF. Based on the CDR3 plus reference TRBV7-9 and TRBJ1-5, the full variable domain is DTGVSQNPRHKITKRGQNVTFRCDPISEHNRLYWYRQTLGQGPEFLTYFQNEAQLEKSRLLSDRFSAERPKGSFSTLEIQRTEQGDSAMYLCASSLARQPQHFGDGTRLSIL.

In regard to this clone: Other nucleotide sequences from this sample produce the same CDR3. V and J are TRBV7-8 and TRBJ2-7; D remains ambiguous. In germline, CDR1 is SGHVS, CDR2 FQNEAQ. The CDR3 contains 14 residues. Trimming removed 0 bases at V and 2 bases at J, with 8 bases between. CDR3 sequence (DNA): TGTGCCAGCAGCTTAGCGTCTGGAACCTACGAGCAGTACTTC. This translates into CASSLASGTYEQYF.

V gene TRBV30 combines with J gene TRBJ2-7, with D possibly being TRBD2 (6 bases). Germline V gene lookup returns CDR1 GTSNPN and CDR2 SVGIG (reference sequence). Trimming cost V 3 bases and J 1 base, with 10 bases left between them. This CDR3 is 13 amino acids long. This chain's CDR3 is CAWRGGDSYEQYF. DNA for the CDR3: TGTGCCTGGAGGGGCGGGGATTCCTACGAGCAGTACTTC.

The chain has TRBV13 and TRBJ1-6; D is possibly TRBD1 (5 bases). Deletions cut 5 bases from V and 1 base from J, with 12 bases between. CDR1 and CDR2 from the germline V gene are PRHDT and FYEKMQ (reference sequence). The CDR3 is 16 residues long. The CDR3 DNA reads TGTGCCAGCAGCGTGGGGGAGCGATCCTATAATTCACCCCTCCACTTT. As protein: CASSVGERSYNSPLHF.

The chain carries TRBV11-3 and TRBJ2-3; TRBD2 matches 13 bases. The CDR3 runs to 13 residues. After removal of 4 bases from V and 11 bases from J, the junction contained 3 bases not matched to a gene. Germline loops: CDR1 SGHNT, CDR2 YENEEA. Here the CDR3 DNA reads TGTGCCAGCAGCTCCGGACTAGCGGGGGAGCAGTATTTT. Protein: CASSSGLAGEQYF.

The rearrangement links TRBV5-1 to TRBJ2-1, with TRBD2 as a possible D gene (5 bases). The V end was cut by 3 bases, the J end by 10 bases, with 8 bases between. The CDR3 extends over 11 amino acids. Germline V CDR1 and CDR2: SGHRS, YFSETQ. This CDR3 is CASSWEQEQFF. The DNA for the CDR3 is TGCGCCAGCAGCTGGGAGCAGGAGCAGTTCTTC.

This rearrangement joins TRBV6-1 to TRBJ1-2; TRBD1 might be the D (5 bases). Trimming removed 0 bases at V and 8 bases at J, with 10 bases between. This CDR3 is built from 13 residues. The germline V gene encodes CDR1 MNHNS and CDR2 SASEGT. DNA of the CDR3: TGTGCCAGCAGTGAAGCGCTCTGGGGGGGCTACACCTTC. This encodes CASSEALWGGYTF.

This chain uses TRBV29-1 with TRBJ1-2; D call uncertain. The CDR3 totals 13 residues. Germline loops: CDR1 SQVTM, CDR2 ANQGSEA. V lost 7 bases and J 0 bases, leaving 12 bases between the germline ends. The CDR3 region has the DNA TGCAGCGCCGAAGACGGATCTAACTATGGCTACACCTTC. Translating it yields CSAEDGSNYGYTF.

V is TRBV27 and J is TRBJ1-3; 8 nucleotides line up with TRBD1. Losses at the gene ends were 7 bases for V and 6 bases for J; bases not matched to a gene: 14. Looked up from germline, CDR1 is MNHEY and CDR2 is SMNVEV (reference sequence). This CDR3 has 16 amino acids. The CDR3 DNA follows: TGTGCCAGCACCGCTAATCCTGGGACAGGTGAAAACACCATATATTTT. This translates into CASTANPGTGENTIYF.

The chain combines TRBV27 with TRBJ2-7; TRBD2 aligns across 12 bases. V was clipped by 5 bases and J by 6 bases; unmatched bases: 8. Germline-derived CDR1 and CDR2 are MNHEY and SMNVEV (reference sequence). CDR3 size: 15 residues. CDR3 nucleotide sequence: TGTGCCAGCAGTGGAACGACTAGCGGGAGAGGCGAGCAGTACTTC. Translating it yields CASSGTTSGRGEQYF.

CDR3 region: CAISEGHESTGELFF. CDR3 coding DNA: TGTGCCATCTCCGAAGGGCACGAGAGCACCGGGGAGCTGTTTTTT. V and J are TRBV10-3 and TRBJ2-2; D not certain. V was clipped by 8 bases and J by 4 bases, with 17 bases between them. From germline, CDR1 is ENHRY and CDR2 SYGVKD. This CDR3 contains 15 residues.